Described below is a single T cell receptor (beta chain) sequence and its context. Its antigen target is currently unknown. There are no base qualities to consult, and no much larger clone falls within one base. Each PCR received spiked-in synthetic TCR analog templates so that absolute template abundance could be estimated from read counts. The immunoSEQ assay was used to amplify TCRbeta CDR3 regions from genomic DNA with bias-controlled V and J gene primers. Sequencing of rearranged TCRbeta segments was done at approximately 20X coverage. Processing in the source paper ran as follows. Clustering was used to correct sequencing errors, and CDR3s were annotated against IMGT so that V, D and J genes could be assigned. Downstream analyses used only productive TCRbeta rearrangements and left out out-of-frame or stop-codon sequences. Clonality was computed as one minus Shannon entropy normalized by the log of the number of unique productive sequences. Fisher's exact test with Benjamini-Hochberg correction, using a cutoff of adjusted p below 0.01, was how clones that differed between time points or between blood and tumor were identified. As stored in TCRdb, this immuneACCESS dataset retains in-frame rearrangements with V and J assigned. A fraction of the clones does not appear; measured against another copy, unresolved V genes explain less than half of the discrepancy, and the remainder lacks a known reason. D and trimming were read from the DNA, whereas the V and J calls and clone size are those reported in that table. The sample records about 120,000 clones, around 88% of which are singletons. In total, the top ten clones hold under 2% of the sample.

The germline V gene provides CDR1 LGHNA and CDR2 YNFKEQ. Counted from cysteine to phenylalanine, this CDR3 has 14 amino acids. The DNA shown is the 42-base CDR3, in frame from base 1. V is trimmed back by 7 bases and J by 3 bases, and the junction contains 6 bases that no gene match accounts for. The time point tag for this specimen amounts to: peripheral blood 6 weeks after treatment start. The cohort comprised fewer than 35 patients with locally advanced or metastatic urothelial carcinoma treated at Memorial Sloan Kettering on a trial protocol. Peripheral blood mononuclear cells were collected from each patient pretreatment and during treatment, giving between 1 and 8 total time points per patient. The Qiagen DNeasy Blood extraction kit was used to purify genomic DNA from total PBMCs and from tumor samples. PBMCs were collected pretreatment and during treatment, and were isolated and stored as previously described.

This specimen belongs to a study of PD-L1 blockade in urothelial cancer listed by TCRdb under 2017. About the full investigation: Every patient began therapy in the mid-2010s and was given atezolizumab 1,200 mg intravenously every 3 weeks. About 90% of the 29 patients were identified as males with urothelial cancer of bladder origin, and a prior smoking history was reported by 18 of 29 patients. Blood samples yielded a median of approximately 150,000 T cells and more than 80,000 unique TCRs, with median clonality roughly 0.085. In the same patients who had TCR sequencing, pretreatment tumors also underwent whole exome sequencing and RNA sequencing. The study, an exploratory multi-omic analysis, examined somatic, immune and clinical correlates of response to PD-L1 blockade with atezolizumab in urothelial cancer. Blood samples were analyzed at two time points: 3 weeks after treatment start (second dose) and 6 weeks after treatment start. Pretreatment blood TCR-seq was available for twenty-nine patients, at least one posttreatment blood collection was obtained for around 25 patients, and tumor TCR-seq was available for around 25 patients. Progression-free survival longer than 6 months counted as durable clinical benefit, and TCR features were additionally tested against both progression-free and overall survival. Pretreatment tumor samples, along with matched peripheral blood collected serially before and after atezolizumab treatment, underwent TCR sequencing. Roughly 10 patients reached durable clinical benefit, while 20 or so patients did not. Patients had an ECOG performance status of 0 or 1 and had received between 0 and 3 prior chemotherapy regimens. What the authors observed across the whole study: At 3 weeks after the start of treatment, tumor-associated TCR clones in peripheral blood had expanded more in patients with durable benefit (n ≈ 24, p = 0.022). A pretreatment peripheral blood TCR clonality below the median was linked to improved progression-free and overall survival. Because of the small sample size (n ≈ 31) and the many exploratory analyses performed, the results are intended to be regarded as hypothesis-generating.

The receptor's source is a man aged 55 to 70 with urothelial cancer. This specimen consisted of PBMCs, obtained around atezolizumab (anti-PD-L1) treatment. The V and J segments used are TRBV4-2 and TRBJ2-7, with 10 middle bases fitting TRBD1. CDR3 loop: CASTPGTGVYEQYF. The nucleotides are TGTGCCAGCACCCCCGGGACAGGGGTCTACGAGCAGTACTTC.